This TCR beta chain is drawn from a study of shared T cell receptors in the human thymus. CDR3 length: 18 amino acids. From germline, CDR1 is SEHNR and CDR2 FQNEAQ (reference sequence). Germline trimming cut 5 bases from V and 2 bases from J; bases unmatched to any gene: 13. Data came from immunoSEQ multiplex PCR; TCRdb stores just in-frame clones and leaves some out. The table shows hundreds of thousands of clones, with more than 75% occurring only once. This same sample was also taken into another study, of human thymus T cells. As that study records: Donors consisted of healthy Finnish infants (having corrective surgery for congenital heart defects). Resections were taken during corrective heart surgery, and the thymus tissue came from these. An apparent bias in V and J gene usage was seen in thymic and blood repertoires. Related reports documented highly overlapping thymic repertoires among unrelated individuals.

Specimen: thymocytes. This sequence joins TRBV7-9 and TRBJ2-3; 10 bases map to TRBD2. This receptor was taken from a boy under three years old with a congenital heart defect. CDR3 region: CASSKAPSGSRATDTQYF. The CDR3, as DNA: TGTGCCAGCAGCAAAGCTCCTAGCGGGAGTCGGGCCACAGATACGCAGTATTTT. Complete variable domain (other parts from reference TRBV7-9 and TRBJ2-3): DTGVSQNPRHKITKRGQNVTFRCDPISEHNRLYWYRQTLGQGPEFLTYFQNEAQLEKSRLLSDRFSAERPKGSFSTLEIQRTEQGDSAMYLCASSKAPSGSRATDTQYFGPGTRLTVL.